Each of the 28 T cell receptor beta chains below was sequenced from the same sample in a study of blood T cell repertoires in COVID-19. Sequencing used immunoSEQ multiplex PCR; TCRdb keeps in-frame clones, though not all of them. The sample consists of over 95,000 clones, 79% of them appearing once. Material for sequencing was peripheral blood. These receptors came from a woman older than 75 with active or convalescent COVID-19.

The genes are TRBV21-1 and TRBJ1-2. TRBV21-1 is designated a pseudogene. CDR3 length: 14 amino acids. CDR3 sequence reads: CASSFTDGVYGYTF. For the CDR3, the DNA is TGTGCCAGCAGCTTTACCGACGGGGTATATGGCTACACCTTC.

V and J are TRBV2 and TRBJ2-7; TRBD2 aligns across 10 bases. Germline CDR1 and CDR2: SNHLY and FYNNEI. The V segment lost 8 bases and the J segment 9 bases; nucleotides outside the gene matches: 13. This CDR3 is 14 amino acids long. The CDR3 DNA reads as TGTGCCAGCCAACCTAGCGGGAGCGCGTCGGTGCAGTACTTC. Encoded protein: CASQPSGSASVQYF. Using reference TRBV2 and TRBJ2-7 for the parts outside the CDR3, the full variable domain is EPEVTQTPSHQVTQMGQEVILRCVPISNHLYFYWYRQILGQKVEFLVSFYNNEISEKSEIFDDQFSVERPDGSNFTLKIRSTKLEDSAMYFCASQPSGSASVQYFGPGTRLTVT.

The chain carries TRBV7-2 and TRBJ2-3; 7 positions match TRBD2. Per germline, CDR1 SGHTA and CDR2 FQGNSA. The CDR3 has 16 residues. Losses at the gene ends were 5 bases for V and 4 bases for J; bases not matched to a gene: 12. The CDR3: CASSRGGRASADTQYF. The CDR3 DNA follows: TGTGCCAGCAGCCGTGGGGGGAGGGCCTCCGCAGATACGCAGTATTTT. Drawing the rest from reference TRBV7-2 and TRBJ2-3, the complete variable domain is GAGVSQSPSNKVTEKGKDVELRCDPISGHTALYWYRQSLGQGLEFLIYFQGNSAPDKSGLPSDRFSAERTGGSVSTLTIQRTQQEDSAVYLCASSRGGRASADTQYFGPGTRLTVL.

This clone was seen a single time. The J gene is TRBJ2-7, the V gene TRBV14; D perhaps matches TRBD2 (6 bases). The V gene lost 3 bases and the J gene lost 4 bases, with 10 bases spanning the gap. This CDR3 is built from 13 residues. Germline V gene data show CDR1 as SGHDN and CDR2 as FVKESK. CDR3 region: CASSQGRGYEQYF. Here the CDR3 DNA reads TGTGCCAGCAGCCAGGGTCGGGGGTACGAGCAGTACTTC. Full variable domain (missing parts from reference TRBV14 and TRBJ2-7): EAGVTQFPSHSVIEKGQTVTLRCDPISGHDNLYWYRRVMGKEIKFLLHFVKESKQDESGMPNNRFLAERTGGTYSTLKVQPAELEDSGVYFCASSQGRGYEQYFGPGTRLTVT.

The chain links TRBV11-2 to TRBJ1-6; 8 bases align to TRBD1. Per the germline V gene, CDR1 is SGHAT and CDR2 is FQNNGV. V lost 5 bases and J lost 8; bases outside the gene matches: 5. The CDR3 is 14 residues long. In nucleotides, the CDR3 is TGTGCCAGCAGCGCAGGGGGCTGGGATTCACCCCTCCACTTT. Its protein product is CASSAGGWDSPLHF.

The rearrangement uses TRBV18 and TRBJ2-3, with 8 bases matching TRBD2. This CDR3 is 19 amino acids long. Trimming took 2 bases from V and 0 from J; bases not matched to a gene: 13. Germline CDR1 is KGHSH and CDR2 is LQKENI. CDR3 DNA: TGTGCCAGCTCACCAAATCTAGCGGGCCCGGCGAGGAGCACAGATACGCAGTATTTT. It encodes CASSPNLAGPARSTDTQYF.

The rearrangement joins TRBV24-1 to TRBJ2-2; no clear D. Trimming stripped 4 bases from V and 5 bases from J, with 13 bases between. Germline assignment: CDR1 KGHDR and CDR2 SFDVKD. The CDR3 is 15 amino acids. Here the CDR3 DNA reads TGTGCCACCAGTGACCCTGGCTTCAAAACCGGGGAGCTGTTTTTT. This codes for CATSDPGFKTGELFF.

The rearrangement links TRBV5-4 to TRBJ2-5, with 12 positions matching TRBD2. Germline trimming cut 3 bases from V and 4 bases from J; bases unmatched to any gene: 1. In germline, CDR1 is SGHNT, CDR2 YYREEE (reference sequence). CDR3 length equals 14 residues. The CDR3, as DNA: TGTGCCAGCAGCTCGGGACTAGCGGGAGAGACCCAGTACTTC. This sequence encodes CASSSGLAGETQYF.

The chain combines TRBV6-4 with TRBJ2-1; the D is unclear. CDR3 length equals 16 residues. Trimming removed 2 bases at V and 0 bases at J, with 11 bases between. Germline assignment: CDR1 MRHNA and CDR2 SNTAGT. CDR3 nucleotides: TGTGCCAGCAGTGACGCACAGCCGAGCTCCTACAATGAGCAGTTCTTC. Encoded protein: CASSDAQPSSYNEQFF.

This chain uses TRBV7-8 with TRBJ1-4, with D perhaps matching TRBD1 (6 bases). CDR1 and CDR2 from the germline V gene are SGHVS and FQNEAQ. Between the trimmed V and J ends, which lost 4 bases and 8 bases, there was a span of 11 bases. CDR3 length: 13 amino acids. This chain's CDR3 is CASSSGVKEKLFF. The CDR3 nucleotides are TGTGCCAGCAGCTCAGGGGTTAAGGAAAAACTGTTTTTT.

The table lists this clone with a count of one. The chain has TRBV5-4 and TRBJ2-1, with 9 positions matching TRBD1. Germline CDR1 and CDR2: SGHNT and YYREEE (reference sequence). This CDR3 has 15 amino acids. The V gene end was trimmed by 4 bases and the J gene end by 4 bases; junction bases not matched to a gene: 6. The CDR3 is CASSPPGTGYNEQFF. CDR3 DNA: TGTGCCAGCAGCCCACCCGGGACAGGGTACAATGAGCAGTTCTTC.

The chain joins TRBV19 to TRBJ1-2; possible D gene TRBD1, 6 bases. The length of the CDR3 is 17 residues. Germline assignment: CDR1 LNHDA and CDR2 SQIVND (reference sequence). V was pared by 3 bases and J by 8 bases, with 25 bases between. CDR3 DNA sequence: TGTGCCAGTAGTATTTCGTCGGCGGGGGCTAAAATCTACGGCTACACCTTC. Its translation is CASSISSAGAKIYGYTF.

V gene TRBV20-1 combines with J gene TRBJ2-1, with D unclear. Germline lookup yields CDR1 DFQATT and CDR2 SNEGSKA (reference sequence). The CDR3 is made up of 10 amino acids. V lost 7 bases and J 6 bases, leaving 7 bases between the germline ends. DNA for the CDR3: TGCAGTGGATACGGCAATGAGCAGTTCTTC. This codes for CSGYGNEQFF.

The CDR3 DNA reads TGTGCCAGAAGCTTGGCCGTTCGTAGGGGGCTGAGGAATTCACCCCTCCACTTT. Encoded protein: CARSLAVRRGLRNSPLHF. This chain uses TRBV5-3 with TRBJ1-6, with 7 bases that match TRBD1. TRBV5-3 is reported as an ORF; its role is uncertain. J was trimmed by 7 bases and V by 0 bases; bases with no gene match: 13. CDR3 length: 18 amino acids.

This chain joins TRBV5-1 and TRBJ2-7; 7 bases are shared with TRBD2. The CDR3 has 16 residues. V shed 1 base and J 5 bases; nucleotides not matched to a gene: 12. CDR1 is SGHRS and CDR2 is YFSETQ in the germline V gene. The CDR3 here is CASSLTGGGSINEQYF. CDR3 coding DNA: TGCGCCAGCAGCTTGACGGGTGGCGGGAGTATCAACGAGCAGTACTTC.

The V gene is TRBV19, the J gene TRBJ1-1; D call uncertain. The CDR3 has 13 residues. Germline V gives CDR1 LNHDA, CDR2 SQIVND (reference sequence). The V end lost 1 base, the J end lost 1 base, and 4 bases lay between the germline ends. The CDR3 DNA reads as TGTGCCAGTAGTATAGGACAGAACACTGAAGCTTTCTTT. Translated, it gives CASSIGQNTEAFF.

With regard to this clone: One end of the junction does not line up with germline, which may come from a read error. The gene calls are TRBV5-1 and TRBJ2-3; TRBD2 matches at 14 bases. The CDR3 sequence is 16 residues long. Germline V gene lookup returns CDR1 SGHRS and CDR2 YFSETQ. DNA for the CDR3: TGTGCCAGCAGCCTCGGGACTAGCGGGAGAGGTGGTACGCAGTATTTT. It is translated as CASSLGTSGRGGTQYF.

This chain joins TRBV27 and TRBJ2-7, with 11 bases lining up with TRBD1. J gave up 5 bases and V 3 bases, and 9 bases lay outside the gene matches. There are 16 residues in the CDR3. Looked up from germline, CDR1 is MNHEY and CDR2 is SMNVEV (reference sequence). Written as DNA, the CDR3 is TGTGCCAGCAGTTTCCGCCGGGACAGGGGGGTCCACGAGCAGTACTTC. Translating it yields CASSFRRDRGVHEQYF.

V gene TRBV18 combines with J gene TRBJ1-3; a possible D gene is TRBD1 (5 bases). This CDR3 is built from 16 residues. CDR1 and CDR2 from the germline V gene are KGHSH and LQKENI. Deletions cut 1 base from V and 0 bases from J, with 10 bases between. Here the CDR3 DNA reads TGTGCCAGCTCACCACAGGGGAAGAGCTCTGGAAACACCATATATTTT. This translates into CASSPQGKSSGNTIYF.

Notes on this clone: Germline is not matched at one junction end, which may reflect a read error. The chain carries TRBV5-1 and TRBJ2-1; TRBD2 aligns across 11 bases. This CDR3 contains 15 residues. CDR1 is SGHRS and CDR2 is YFSETQ in the germline V gene. The DNA for the CDR3 is TGTGCCAGCAGCCCACTAGCGGGAGATGGCGATGAGCAGTTCTTC. Amino acid sequence: CASSPLAGDGDEQFF.

V and J are TRBV30 and TRBJ2-1; 10 nucleotides line up with TRBD2. Germline CDR1 and CDR2: GTSNPN and SVGIG (reference sequence). V lost 5 bases, J lost 2 bases, and 3 bases stayed unmatched. This CDR3 contains 14 residues. The CDR3 loop reads CAWALAGAYNEQFF. The CDR3 DNA is TGTGCCTGGGCCCTAGCGGGAGCCTACAATGAGCAGTTCTTC.

The chain recombines TRBV19 with TRBJ2-7; TRBD2 is a possible D gene (6 bases). Per germline, CDR1 LNHDA and CDR2 SQIVND (reference sequence). This CDR3 has 15 amino acids. The V and J ends lost 3 bases and 0 bases respectively, with 12 bases between them. CDR3 bases: TGTGCCAGTAGTATTGGGGGGTACGACTCCTACGAGCAGTACTTC. Translation: CASSIGGYDSYEQYF.

The sample holds a few counts of this clone. The chain employs TRBV5-6 and TRBJ2-7, with D unclear. Germline loops: CDR1 SGHDT, CDR2 YYEEEE. Trimming took 3 bases from V and 5 from J, leaving 12 bases between them. This CDR3 region has 13 residues. DNA of the CDR3: TGTGCCAGCAGCTACGGTCGTCTTAACGAGCAGTACTTC. As protein: CASSYGRLNEQYF.

This clone has only a few counts. The chain uses TRBV11-2 and TRBJ1-2; a weak D match, TRBD1 (6 bases). The CDR3 extends over 12 amino acids. Trimming removed 5 bases from V and 7 bases from J, with 11 bases in between. Germline loops: CDR1 SGHAT, CDR2 FQNNGV. The DNA of the CDR3 is TGTGCCAGCAGCCCTCACAGGGCTGGCTACACCTTC. Translated: CASSPHRAGYTF.

This chain joins TRBV2 and TRBJ1-2, with TRBD1 identical over 7 bases. After removal of 2 bases from V and 4 bases from J, the junction contained 4 bases not matched to a gene. Germline V gene data show CDR1 as SNHLY and CDR2 as FYNNEI. The CDR3 is made up of 14 amino acids. CDR3 coding DNA: TGTGCCAGCAGTGAACACAGGGGCCTCTATGGCTACACCTTC. Protein product: CASSEHRGLYGYTF.

This sequence joins TRBV11-2 and TRBJ1-1; 7 bases are shared with TRBD1. V shed 1 base, J shed 4 bases, and the junction held 3 bases outside the gene matches. CDR3 length: 14 amino acids. In germline, CDR1 is SGHAT, CDR2 FQNNGV. The CDR3 sequence: CASSLGQGGTEAFF. The CDR3, as DNA: TGTGCCAGCAGCTTAGGACAGGGTGGCACTGAAGCTTTCTTT.

V is TRBV19 and J is TRBJ2-7; 7 bases match TRBD1. The CDR3 is 14 amino acids. V lost 1 base, J lost 5 bases, and 5 bases stayed unmatched. CDR1 and CDR2 (germline): LNHDA, SQIVND (reference sequence). CDR3 nucleotide sequence: TGTGCCAGTAGTATAGGCTTCGACAGGGACGAGCAGTACTTC. Its translation is CASSIGFDRDEQYF. Filled out from reference TRBV19 and TRBJ2-7, the complete variable domain reads DGGITQSPKYLFRKEGQNVTLSCEQNLNHDAMYWYRQDPGQGLRLIYYSQIVNDFQKGDIAEGYSVSREKKESFPLTVTSAQKNPTAFYLCASSIGFDRDEQYFGPGTRLTVT.

The table lists this clone with a few counts. This rearrangement joins TRBV10-3 to TRBJ2-3, with 8 bases that match TRBD2. The CDR3 consists of 15 residues. CDR1 and CDR2 from the germline V gene are ENHRY and SYGVKD. Trimming cost V 6 bases and J 6 bases; bases outside gene matches: 11. The CDR3 loop is CAIRAGLETSDTQYF. The CDR3 nucleotides read TGTGCCATCAGAGCGGGACTAGAGACAAGTGATACGCAGTATTTT.